These 30 T cell receptor beta chains were sequenced from one sample in a study of cytomegalovirus exposure and HLA in healthy donors. Primers included in the PCR were 60 Vbeta and 13 Jbeta primers. The data were produced by immunoSEQ multiplex PCR, yet TCRdb's version contains in-frame clones alone and is incomplete. The sample has about 190,000 clones, 75% to 80% seen once. The specimen sequenced was PBMCs. The receptors stem from a young woman in good health and CMV-seropositive.

V usage is TRBV19 and J usage is TRBJ2-7; the match to TRBD2 covers 9 bases. The CDR3 consists of 14 residues. V shed 5 bases, J shed 2 bases, and the junction held 4 bases outside the gene matches. Germline V CDR1 and CDR2: LNHDA, SQIVND (reference sequence). CDR3 coding DNA: TGTGCCAGTAGTCCGCGGGGGGGGACCTACGAGCAGTACTTC. This translates into CASSPRGGTYEQYF. The variable domain in full, completed from reference TRBV19 and TRBJ2-7, reads DGGITQSPKYLFRKEGQNVTLSCEQNLNHDAMYWYRQDPGQGLRLIYYSQIVNDFQKGDIAEGYSVSREKKESFPLTVTSAQKNPTAFYLCASSPRGGTYEQYFGPGTRLTVT.

J is TRBJ1-2 and V is TRBV5-1; 7 nucleotides align to TRBD1. Trimming took 3 bases from V and 6 from J; bases not matched to a gene: 5. CDR3 size: 13 residues. CDR1 SGHRS and CDR2 YFSETQ come from the germline V gene. The CDR3 DNA sequence: TGCGCCAGCAGCTCGGGACAGTTCGATGGCTACACCTTC. This encodes CASSSGQFDGYTF.

This clone was detected once. V usage is TRBV9 and J usage is TRBJ2-7; the match to TRBD1 covers 10 bases. Germline V gene sequence: CDR1 SGDLS, CDR2 YYNGEE. The CDR3 is made up of 16 amino acids. Germline trimming cut 0 bases from V and 6 bases from J; bases unmatched to any gene: 9. The CDR3 DNA sequence: TGTGCCAGCAGCGTAGCCCCCGGGACAGGGGTTCCCGAGCAGTACTTC. This sequence encodes CASSVAPGTGVPEQYF. The whole variable domain, remainder taken from reference TRBV9 and TRBJ2-7, is DSGVTQTPKHLITATGQRVTLRCSPRSGDLSVYWYQQSLDQGLQFLIQYYNGEERAKGNILERFSAQQFPDLHSELNLSSLELGDSALYFCASSVAPGTGVPEQYFGPGTRLTVT.

The gene calls are TRBV5-6 and TRBJ2-1; D might be TRBD2 (6 bases). The V end was cut by 5 bases, the J end by 5 bases, with 17 bases between. In germline, CDR1 is SGHDT, CDR2 YYEEEE. The CDR3 runs 15 residues. The CDR3 protein is CASSFTGGLHNEQFF. The CDR3 DNA reads TGTGCCAGCAGTTTTACTGGAGGGTTACACAATGAGCAGTTCTTC. The full variable domain, rest sourced from reference TRBV5-6 and TRBJ2-1, is DAGVTQSPTHLIKTRGQQVTLRCSPKSGHDTVSWYQQALGQGPQFIFQYYEEEERQRGNFPDRFSGHQFPNYSSELNVNALLLGDSALYLCASSFTGGLHNEQFFGPGTRLTVL.

The gene calls are TRBV7-3 and TRBJ2-7; tentative D call: TRBD1 (5 bases). Germline V gene sequence: CDR1 SGHTA, CDR2 FQGTGA. V was cut by 5 bases and J by 5 bases, with 13 bases left in between. CDR3 length: 13 residues. CDR3 residues: CASSHPGYDEQYF. CDR3 nucleotides: TGTGCCAGCAGCCACCCAGGGTACGACGAGCAGTACTTC.

V gene TRBV12-2 combines with J gene TRBJ1-2; no DNA check was done on the table's D call, TRBD1. TRBV12-2 is listed as a pseudogene. CDR3 length equals 16 residues. The CDR3 here is CASPPRDRGRSRGYTF. CDR3 DNA sequence: TGTGCAAGCCCCCCAAGGGACAGGGGGCGGTCTCGGGGCTACACCTTC.

The V and J genes are TRBV18 and TRBJ1-2; 8 bases line up with TRBD1. V dropped 3 bases and J dropped 3; count of bases not matched to a gene: 6. The CDR3 is made up of 15 amino acids. Germline CDR1 and CDR2: KGHSH and LQKENI. In DNA, the CDR3 is TGTGCCAGCTCACCCTTCACAGGGGGGGACTATGGCTACACCTTC. This codes for CASSPFTGGDYGYTF.

The chain links TRBV4-3 to TRBJ2-7; 9 bases are shared with TRBD1. Germline values: CDR1 LGHNA, CDR2 YSLEER. J gave up 6 bases and V 4 bases, and 10 bases lay outside the gene matches. This CDR3 contains 15 residues. The CDR3 loop is CASSLGQGKNSEQYF. The CDR3 nucleotides are TGCGCCAGCAGCCTCGGACAGGGGAAGAACTCCGAGCAGTACTTC.

The chain joins TRBV5-6 to TRBJ2-1; 8 nucleotides line up with TRBD1. The CDR3 sequence is 13 residues long. Trimming at V came to 6 bases and at J to 8 bases, leaving 7 bases not matched to a gene. In germline, CDR1 is SGHDT, CDR2 YYEEEE. CDR3 in amino acids: CASTVGQGHEQFF. DNA of the CDR3: TGTGCCAGCACCGTTGGACAGGGTCATGAGCAGTTCTTC.

This clone was counted only a few times. The J gene is TRBJ2-7, the V gene TRBV7-8, with 14 bases aligning to TRBD2. The germline V gene has CDR1 SGHVS and CDR2 FQNEAQ. This CDR3 spans 16 amino acids. J lost 4 bases, V lost 5 bases, and 7 bases had no gene match. The CDR3 region has the DNA TGTGCCAGCAGCCTCGGGACTAGCGGGAGCCCTTACGAGCAGTACTTC. This gives the protein CASSLGTSGSPYEQYF. The complete variable domain, with remaining parts taken from reference TRBV7-8 and TRBJ2-7, reads GAGVSQSPRYKVAKRGQDVALRCDPISGHVSLFWYQQALGQGPEFLTYFQNEAQLDKSGLPSDRFFAERPEGSVSTLKIQRTQQEDSAVYLCASSLGTSGSPYEQYFGPGTRLTVT.

J is TRBJ2-3 and V is TRBV9; no definite D call. The CDR3 is made up of 14 amino acids. Germline CDR1 reads SGDLS; CDR2 reads YYNGEE. The V and J ends lost 2 bases and 5 bases respectively, with 12 bases between them. CDR3 nucleotide sequence: TGTGCCAGCAGCGTCAGAGTGACGGGAGATACGCAGTATTTT. Amino acid sequence: CASSVRVTGDTQYF.

The gene calls are TRBV25-1 and TRBJ2-3; 8 bases fit TRBD1. Germline loops: CDR1 MGHDK, CDR2 SYGVNS. Losses at the gene ends were 2 bases for V and 9 bases for J; bases not matched to a gene: 4. The CDR3 extends over 13 amino acids. Here the CDR3 reads CASSELRQGTQYF. CDR3 sequence (DNA): TGTGCCAGCAGTGAACTTCGACAGGGGACGCAGTATTTT. Together with reference TRBV25-1 and TRBJ2-3, the CDR3 gives the full variable domain: EADIYQTPRYLVIGTGKKITLECSQTMGHDKMYWYQQDPGMELHLIHYSYGVNSTEKGDLSSESTVSRIRTEHFPLTLESARPSHTSQYLCASSELRQGTQYFGPGTRLTVL.

This clone was picked up a small number of times. The rearrangement joins TRBV5-8 to TRBJ1-5, with D perhaps matching TRBD1 (6 bases). The CDR3 sequence is 15 residues long. CDR1 and CDR2 from the germline V gene are SGHTS and YDEGEE. Trimming removed 4 bases at V and 4 bases at J, with 15 bases between. The CDR3 sequence: CASSRRGGRNQPQHF. The CDR3 nucleotides are TGTGCCAGCAGCCGGAGGGGGGGGCGGAATCAGCCCCAGCATTTT.

This clone was found once. The rearrangement joins TRBV19 to TRBJ1-1, with 8 bases aligning to TRBD1. Germline V gene sequence: CDR1 LNHDA, CDR2 SQIVND (reference sequence). J was trimmed by 4 bases and V by 5 bases; bases with no gene match: 9. This CDR3 has 15 residues. The CDR3 DNA sequence: TGTGCCAGTAGTGTCAGACAGGGGACGGCCACTGAAGCTTTCTTT. This gives the protein CASSVRQGTATEAFF.

This clone was seen a handful of times. The chain employs TRBV4-1 and TRBJ1-1; 9 nucleotides match TRBD1. V lost 4 bases and J lost 4; bases outside the gene matches: 4. CDR3 length: 14 residues. Germline assignment: CDR1 MGHRA and CDR2 YSYEKL. The CDR3 loop is CASSRGQGGTEAFF. DNA for the CDR3: TGCGCCAGCAGCCGGGGACAGGGTGGCACTGAAGCTTTCTTT.

The chain is built from TRBV18 and TRBJ2-3; 13 nucleotides match TRBD2. The CDR3 is 17 residues long. V shed 0 bases and J 9 bases; nucleotides not matched to a gene: 9. Germline loops: CDR1 KGHSH, CDR2 LQKENI. In nucleotides, the CDR3 is TGTGCCAGCTCACCACCACTTGGACTAGCGGGAGCGCCGACGCAGTATTTT. Translation: CASSPPLGLAGAPTQYF.

The J gene is TRBJ1-1, the V gene TRBV7-3, with 7 positions matching TRBD1. The CDR3 is made up of 13 amino acids. Germline V gene lookup returns CDR1 SGHTA and CDR2 FQGTGA. V was pared by 5 bases and J by 5 bases, with 5 bases of the junction left unmatched. The CDR3 DNA reads as TGTGCCAGCAGCACAGGGGTAGAGACTGAAGCTTTCTTT. Its translation: CASSTGVETEAFF.

This chain links TRBV28 with TRBJ2-1; a possible D gene is TRBD2 (6 bases). This CDR3 comprises 13 residues. Between the trimmed V and J ends, which lost 8 bases and 12 bases, there was a span of 20 bases. CDR1 MDHEN and CDR2 SYDVKM come from the germline V gene. The CDR3 coding sequence is TGTGCCAGCGTACCTCTGGCGGGAAACGTGCAGTTCTTC. Translating it yields CASVPLAGNVQFF. Full variable domain (remainder filled in from reference TRBV28 and TRBJ2-1): DVKVTQSSRYLVKRTGEKVFLECVQDMDHENMFWYRQDPGLGLRLIYFSYDVKMKEKGDIPEGYSVSREKKERFSLILESASTNQTSMYLCASVPLAGNVQFFGPGTRLTVL.

This clone occurred once. V and J are TRBV5-4 and TRBJ1-2; 7 bases fit TRBD1. Germline assignment: CDR1 SGHNT and CDR2 YYREEE (reference sequence). The CDR3 has 14 residues. The V segment lost 3 bases and the J segment 11 bases; nucleotides outside the gene matches: 13. The CDR3 DNA follows: TGTGCCAGCAGCTCGGACAGGCTCGTCGGGGTATACACCTTC. Its protein product is CASSSDRLVGVYTF.

The rearrangement uses TRBV28 and TRBJ1-1; D not certain. Germline V lookup: CDR1 MDHEN, CDR2 SYDVKM. V lost 8 bases to trimming and J lost 1 base, with 17 bases between them. The CDR3 is 15 amino acids. The CDR3 here is CASPAPGPGNTEAFF. The CDR3 DNA is TGTGCCAGCCCGGCGCCAGGCCCAGGGAACACTGAAGCTTTCTTT.

This clone was picked up one time. The chain employs TRBV27 and TRBJ2-3, with 9 bases that match TRBD1. The CDR3 covers 16 residues. Trimming cost V 3 bases and J 5 bases; bases outside gene matches: 9. CDR1 is MNHEY, CDR2 SMNVEV, per germline (reference sequence). CDR3 amino acids: CASSFLRTGVLDTQYF. In nucleotides, the CDR3 is TGTGCCAGCAGTTTCCTTAGGACAGGGGTCTTAGATACGCAGTATTTT.

V usage is TRBV21-1 and J usage is TRBJ1-1; the table's D call of TRBD1 was not tested on the DNA. TRBV21-1 is annotated as a pseudogene. The CDR3 covers 13 residues. Here the CDR3 reads CASRTGEGTEAFF. CDR3 in DNA: TGTGCCAGCAGGACAGGGGAGGGAACTGAAGCTTTCTTT.

The V gene is TRBV5-6, the J gene TRBJ2-3; D perhaps matches TRBD2 (7 bases). V lost 4 bases to trimming and J lost 4 bases, with 19 bases between them. Germline V gene data show CDR1 as SGHDT and CDR2 as YYEEEE. This CDR3 spans 16 amino acids. The CDR3 DNA sequence: TGTGCCAGCAGCACTCCGGGGGGCCATAGGGCAGATACGCAGTATTTT. It yields the protein CASSTPGGHRADTQYF. Combining the CDR3 with reference TRBV5-6 and TRBJ2-3 gives the whole variable domain DAGVTQSPTHLIKTRGQQVTLRCSPKSGHDTVSWYQQALGQGPQFIFQYYEEEERQRGNFPDRFSGHQFPNYSSELNVNALLLGDSALYLCASSTPGGHRADTQYFGPGTRLTVL.

This clone was picked up a small number of times. This chain connects TRBV4-2 to TRBJ2-6; D is unclear. Germline V lookup: CDR1 LGHNA, CDR2 YNFKEQ. Trimming took off 3 bases at V and 0 bases at J, with 6 bases between the two ends. This CDR3 contains 15 residues. The CDR3 bases are TGTGCCAGCAGCCAGTCGGGCTCTGGGGCCAACGTCCTGACTTTC. It specifies CASSQSGSGANVLTF.

V is TRBV10-2 and J is TRBJ1-5, with a possible D match to TRBD1 (6 bases). V lost 6 bases to trimming and J lost 0 bases, with 9 bases between them. The CDR3 covers 14 residues. Germline V gene lookup returns CDR1 WSHSY and CDR2 SAAADI. CDR3 sequence: CASRTGSSNQPQHF. The CDR3 DNA is TGCGCCAGCAGAACAGGGTCTAGCAATCAGCCCCAGCATTTT.

This clone appeared a few times. The V call is TRBV6-5, the J call TRBJ1-2, with 9 bases identical to TRBD1. Germline V gene data show CDR1 as MNHEY and CDR2 as SVGAGI. V shed 7 bases and J 3 bases; nucleotides not matched to a gene: 9. The CDR3 runs to 15 residues. CDR3 region: CASTGSGQGDYGYTF. The CDR3 bases are TGTGCCAGCACCGGGTCGGGACAGGGTGACTATGGCTACACCTTC.

The chain couples TRBV6-5 to TRBJ2-7; D unclear. CDR1 is MNHEY and CDR2 is SVGAGI in the germline V gene. The CDR3 covers 15 residues. Between the trimmed V and J ends, which lost 0 bases and 5 bases, there was a span of 14 bases. The chain's CDR3 is CASSYSTLGHDEQYF. The CDR3 bases are TGTGCCAGCAGTTACTCGACACTCGGTCATGACGAGCAGTACTTC.

This chain connects TRBV4-3 to TRBJ1-2; possibly TRBD1 for D (5 bases). The CDR3 consists of 15 residues. Germline V gene data show CDR1 as LGHNA and CDR2 as YSLEER. The V gene lost 1 base and the J gene lost 1 base, with 10 bases spanning the gap. CDR3 sequence: CASSQGLGGNYGYTF. The CDR3 DNA is TGCGCCAGCAGCCAAGGATTGGGGGGTAACTATGGCTACACCTTC.

This chain links TRBV28 with TRBJ1-5; 9 nucleotides match TRBD1. V lost 10 bases, J lost 0 bases, and 10 bases stayed unmatched. Germline V gene data show CDR1 as MDHEN and CDR2 as SYDVKM. The CDR3 is made up of 16 amino acids. This chain's CDR3 is CAIETGGGSSNQPQHF. CDR3 in DNA: TGTGCCATCGAAACAGGGGGCGGCTCTAGCAATCAGCCCCAGCATTTT. Full variable domain (remainder filled in from reference TRBV28 and TRBJ1-5): DVKVTQSSRYLVKRTGEKVFLECVQDMDHENMFWYRQDPGLGLRLIYFSYDVKMKEKGDIPEGYSVSREKKERFSLILESASTNQTSMYLCAIETGGGSSNQPQHFGDGTRLSIL.

In regard to this clone: A read error may account for a junction end that differs from germline. This specimen includes other DNA sequences encoding the same CDR3. The rearrangement uses TRBV4-1 and TRBJ2-3, with D unclear. CDR1 is MGHRA, CDR2 YSYEKL, per germline. The CDR3 is 14 amino acids. CDR3 coding DNA: TGTGCCAGCAGCCTTTATTCGGGCACAGATACGCAGTATTTT. Its protein product is CASSLYSGTDTQYF.